This TCR beta chain appears in the sequencing data of a study of T cell changes during pregnancy in multiple sclerosis. Using immunoSEQ multiplex PCR, the repertoire was profiled, and TCRdb retains in-frame clones only, with some absent. The sample lists about 54,000 clones; 75% to 90% were seen once. CDR3 length: 15 residues. With 5 bases clipped from V and 6 bases from J, the junction kept 7 bases outside the gene matches. The germline V gene encodes CDR1 KGHSH and CDR2 LQKENI. The receptor was derived from a female donor with multiple sclerosis, enrolled in a pregnancy study. The chain combines TRBV18 with TRBJ1-4, with 9 bases that match TRBD1. Sequencing used CD4+ T cells from peripheral blood mononuclear cells, obtained in the first trimester of pregnancy. The CDR3 DNA reads TGTGCCAGCTCATCTCCGACAGGGGGGGATGAAAAACTGTTTTTT. It yields the protein CASSSPTGGDEKLFF. Based on the CDR3 plus reference TRBV18 and TRBJ1-4, the full variable domain is NAGVMQNPRHLVRRRGQEARLRCSPMKGHSHVYWYRQLPEEGLKFMVYLQKENIIDESGMPKERFSAEFPKEGPSILRIQQVVRGDSAAYFCASSSPTGGDEKLFFGSGTQLSVL.